The rows below give T cell receptor beta chains drawn from one sample of a study of T cell responses to AZD1222 COVID-19 vaccine. Data came from immunoSEQ multiplex PCR; TCRdb stores just in-frame clones and leaves some out. The data show 100,000 or so clones, about 93% seen once. The material was peripheral blood, obtained on day 0 of AZD1222 vaccination. The receptors come from an adult in good health. CDR3s include the opening cysteine and the closing phenylalanine or tryptophan. The order of the fields is J gene, V gene, D gene, clone size, CDR3 protein, CDR3 DNA. D genes are given only for firm matches. Size values are once, few and many counts, or a class for expanded clones, and some rows have none.

TRBJ2-7 | TRBV3-1/TRBV3-2 | TRBD2 | once | CASSHGLAYEQYF | TGTGCCAGCAGCCATGGACTAGCATACGAGCAGTACTTC
TRBJ2-3 | TRBV2 | . | . | CASREEISTDTQYF | TGTGCCAGCAGGGAAGAAATAAGCACAGATACGCAGTATTTT
TRBJ1-4 | TRBV30 | TRBD1 | once | CAWSERDRGEKLFF | TGTGCCTGGAGTGAACGGGACAGGGGGGAAAAACTGTTTTTT
TRBJ1-5 | TRBV6-5 | . | . | CASRQLSGGNQPQHF | TGTGCCAGCAGGCAACTCTCCGGGGGCAATCAGCCCCAGCATTTT
TRBJ2-1 | TRBV18 | TRBD2 | . | CASSPPGLALNEQFF | TGTGCCAGCTCACCACCGGGACTAGCGTTGAATGAGCAGTTCTTC
TRBJ1-2 | TRBV6-1 | . | once | CASSDAKIPSGGYTF | TGTGCCAGCAGTGACGCAAAGATCCCAAGTGGGGGCTACACCTTC
TRBJ2-3 | TRBV2 | TRBD2 | . | CASSRAGISTDTQYF | TGTGCCAGCAGTAGAGCGGGAATTAGCACAGATACGCAGTATTTT
TRBJ1-3 | TRBV6-5 | . | . | CASLKEPSGNTIYF | TGTGCCAGCCTAAAGGAACCCTCTGGAAACACCATATATTTT
TRBJ2-7 | TRBV5-1 | TRBD2 | . | CASSVAGDGWGEQYF | TGCGCCAGCAGCGTAGCGGGAGACGGTTGGGGCGAGCAGTACTTC
TRBJ2-1 | TRBV9 | TRBD2 | . | CASSVPEKLAGEYNEQFF | TGTGCCAGCAGCGTACCCGAGAAACTAGCGGGAGAATACAATGAGCAGTTCTTC
TRBJ1-1 | TRBV6-5 | . | . | CASSYSGWNTEAFF | TGTGCCAGCAGTTACTCGGGTTGGAACACTGAAGCTTTCTTT
TRBJ2-1 | TRBV5-1 | . | . | CASSLGQLNEQFF | TGCGCCAGCAGCTTGGGGCAGCTTAATGAGCAGTTCTTC
TRBJ2-7 | TRBV14 | . | . | CASSQEGPTGSYEQYF | TGTGCCAGCAGTCAAGAGGGCCCCACAGGTTCCTACGAGCAGTACTTC
TRBJ2-1 | TRBV4-1 | TRBD2 | . | CASSSRGLAVDNEQFF | TGCGCCAGCAGCTCCCGAGGCCTAGCGGTAGACAATGAGCAGTTCTTC
TRBJ1-5 | TRBV3-1/TRBV3-2 | . | . | CASSQDRDLNQPQHF | TGTGCCAGCAGCCAAGACCGGGACCTGAATCAGCCCCAGCATTTT
TRBJ1-1 | TRBV19 | . | . | CASSVIQGAPNTEAFF | TGTGCCAGTAGTGTCATACAAGGGGCCCCAAACACTGAAGCTTTCTTT